Listed here are 28 T cell receptor beta chains from one sample, sequenced in a study of T cell responses to AZD1222 COVID-19 vaccine. Produced via immunoSEQ multiplex PCR; TCRdb's table is partial and in-frame only. The sample holds around 120,000 clones, approximately 94% seen once. Sequencing used peripheral blood, obtained 28 days after the second AZD1222 dose. Every receptor here comes from an adult who received the AZD1222 COVID-19 vaccine.

V usage is TRBV18 and J usage is TRBJ1-1; possibly TRBD1 for D (5 bases). Trimming took 5 bases from V and 3 from J, leaving 10 bases between them. This CDR3 comprises 13 residues. Germline V gene sequence: CDR1 KGHSH, CDR2 LQKENI. This CDR3 reads CASSAGGDTEAFF. The CDR3 region has the DNA TGTGCCAGCTCAGCCGGGGGGGACACTGAAGCTTTCTTT.

The chain recombines TRBV7-2 with TRBJ2-5; D is perhaps TRBD2 (6 bases). Germline lookup yields CDR1 SGHTA and CDR2 FQGNSA. Trimming shortened V by 7 bases and J by 4 bases, and 16 bases separated the two germline ends. This CDR3 has 14 amino acids. CDR3 protein: CASNHISGSETQYF. CDR3 bases: TGTGCCAGCAACCACATTAGCGGCTCAGAGACCCAGTACTTC. The complete variable domain, with remaining parts taken from reference TRBV7-2 and TRBJ2-5, reads GAGVSQSPSNKVTEKGKDVELRCDPISGHTALYWYRQSLGQGLEFLIYFQGNSAPDKSGLPSDRFSAERTGGSVSTLTIQRTQQEDSAVYLCASNHISGSETQYFGPGTRLLVL.

The rearrangement uses TRBV28 and TRBJ2-2, with a possible D match to TRBD1 (5 bases). V was clipped by 6 bases and J by 7 bases, with 21 bases between them. Germline CDR1 MDHEN, CDR2 SYDVKM. This CDR3 region has 16 residues. CDR3 region: CASRGAGHRKIGELFF. CDR3 nucleotides: TGTGCCAGCAGAGGGGCCGGACATCGAAAAATCGGGGAGCTGTTTTTT.

The chain links TRBV2 to TRBJ2-7; 11 positions agree with TRBD2. Looked up from germline, CDR1 is SNHLY and CDR2 is FYNNEI. V shed 3 bases and J 0 bases; nucleotides not matched to a gene: 10. The CDR3 totals 18 residues. For the CDR3, the DNA is TGTGCCAGCAGTGAGGTAGTGCTAGCGGGGGGAAGCTCCTACGAGCAGTACTTC. This encodes CASSEVVLAGGSSYEQYF.

V usage is TRBV15 and J usage is TRBJ1-1; D is unclear. CDR3 size: 15 residues. Germline assignment: CDR1 LNHNV and CDR2 YYDKDF (reference sequence). V shed 3 bases and J shed 0 bases, with 11 bases lying between them. CDR3: CATSRSAGLNTEAFF. The DNA of the CDR3 is TGTGCCACCAGCAGGTCAGCGGGTTTGAACACTGAAGCTTTCTTT.

The rearrangement joins TRBV6-5 to TRBJ1-1, with 7 bases that match TRBD1. Germline values: CDR1 MNHEY, CDR2 SVGAGI. With 10 bases clipped from V and 2 bases from J, the junction kept 7 bases outside the gene matches. The CDR3 has 13 residues. The CDR3 coding sequence is TGTGCCACCCGGACAGGCTATAACACTGAAGCTTTCTTT. Translation gives CATRTGYNTEAFF.

The J gene is TRBJ2-2, the V gene TRBV5-1, with a weak D call TRBD1 (6 bases). In germline, CDR1 is SGHRS, CDR2 YFSETQ. V was cut by 4 bases and J by 4 bases, with 17 bases left in between. The CDR3 totals 16 residues. CDR3 in DNA: TGCGCCAGCAGCGGACCGGGACATCTACTCACCGGGGAGCTGTTTTTT. It is translated as CASSGPGHLLTGELFF.

This chain connects TRBV27 to TRBJ2-5; D is unresolved. Trimming shortened V by 6 bases and J by 5 bases, and 13 bases separated the two germline ends. The CDR3 runs 13 residues. The germline gives CDR1 MNHEY, CDR2 SMNVEV (reference sequence). The CDR3 sequence: CASRMLGSETQYF. CDR3 nucleotide sequence: TGTGCCAGCAGAATGCTGGGTAGCGAGACCCAGTACTTC.

The rearrangement links TRBV5-1 to TRBJ2-3, with D unresolved. V shed 2 bases and J shed 0 bases, with 4 bases lying between them. The germline gives CDR1 SGHRS, CDR2 YFSETQ. The CDR3 has 13 amino acids. CDR3 residues: CASSFSSTDTQYF. The CDR3 DNA reads as TGCGCCAGCAGCTTCTCTAGCACAGATACGCAGTATTTT. The full variable domain, in which reference TRBV5-1 and TRBJ2-3 provide the parts outside the CDR3, is KAGVTQTPRYLIKTRGQQVTLSCSPISGHRSVSWYQQTPGQGLQFLFEYFSETQRNKGNFPGRFSGRQFSNSRSEMNVSTLELGDSALYLCASSFSSTDTQYFGPGTRLTVL.

V and J are TRBV11-2 and TRBJ1-2; D may be TRBD1 (5 bases). This CDR3 spans 14 amino acids. Germline V lookup: CDR1 SGHAT, CDR2 FQNNGV. Trimming cost V 5 bases and J 2 bases, with 12 bases left between them. The DNA for the CDR3 is TGTGCCAGCAGCCCCCGTTGGGGGAACTATGGCTACACCTTC. Encoded protein: CASSPRWGNYGYTF. The full variable domain, completed using reference TRBV11-2 and TRBJ1-2, is EAGVAQSPRYKIIEKRQSVAFWCNPISGHATLYWYQQILGQGPKLLIQFQNNGVVDDSQLPKDRFSAERLKGVDSTLKIQPAKLEDSAVYLCASSPRWGNYGYTFGSGTRLTVV.

V is TRBV7-2 and J is TRBJ1-2; possible D gene TRBD1, 6 bases. The germline CDR1 and CDR2 sequences are SGHTA and FQGNSA. V was trimmed by 3 bases and J by 3 bases, leaving 11 bases between them. The CDR3 loop spans 14 amino acids. The CDR3 sequence is CASSFSGADYGYTF. As DNA, the CDR3 is TGTGCCAGCAGCTTTTCGGGGGCGGACTATGGCTACACCTTC.

The chain carries TRBV7-6 and TRBJ1-1, with D possibly matching TRBD1 (6 bases). Germline V gives CDR1 SGHVS, CDR2 FNYEAQ. Trimming left V 5 bases short and J 3 bases short, with 13 bases between. CDR3 length: 14 residues. The CDR3 protein is CASSPYRADTEAFF. CDR3 DNA: TGTGCCAGCAGCCCCTACAGGGCGGACACTGAAGCTTTCTTT.

This chain joins TRBV7-2 and TRBJ2-3, with TRBD2 matching over 10 bases. Germline V gene data show CDR1 as SGHTA and CDR2 as FQGNSA. This CDR3 region has 18 residues. J was trimmed by 2 bases and V by 5 bases; bases with no gene match: 13. The CDR3 is CASSPFPRLAGFTDTQYF. CDR3 nucleotide sequence: TGTGCCAGCAGCCCGTTTCCCCGACTAGCGGGTTTCACAGATACGCAGTATTTT. The full variable domain, its missing parts supplied by reference TRBV7-2 and TRBJ2-3, is GAGVSQSPSNKVTEKGKDVELRCDPISGHTALYWYRQSLGQGLEFLIYFQGNSAPDKSGLPSDRFSAERTGGSVSTLTIQRTQQEDSAVYLCASSPFPRLAGFTDTQYFGPGTRLTVL.

The V and J genes are TRBV11-2 and TRBJ1-5; D gene unclear. The length of the CDR3 is 13 residues. Trimming cost V 5 bases and J 4 bases, with 9 bases left between them. CDR1 is SGHAT, CDR2 FQNNGV, per germline. CDR3 bases: TGTGCCAGCAGCCCAGACCGGAATCAGCCCCAGCATTTT. It encodes CASSPDRNQPQHF.

The chain's CDR3 is CASSFATGVGETQYF. CDR3 nucleotides: TGTGCCAGCAGCTTCGCTACAGGGGTCGGAGAGACCCAGTACTTC. V and J are TRBV11-1 and TRBJ2-5; 7 nucleotides line up with TRBD1. Germline CDR1 reads SGHAT; CDR2 reads FQDESV (reference sequence). With 3 bases clipped from V and 4 bases from J, the junction kept 8 bases outside the gene matches. The CDR3 consists of 15 residues.

V is TRBV12-3 or TRBV12-4 and J is TRBJ1-5; 9 bases are a match to TRBD1. The CDR3 covers 12 residues. Germline trimming cut 6 bases from V and 11 bases from J; bases unmatched to any gene: 5. Written as DNA, the CDR3 is TGTGCCAGCAGGGGGGACAGGGTCGCCCAGCATTTT. This translates into CASRGDRVAQHF.

This rearrangement joins TRBV12-3 or TRBV12-4 to TRBJ1-1; no firm D call. V gave up 7 bases and J gave up 5 bases, with 11 bases separating them. This CDR3 is built from 12 residues. The CDR3 DNA reads as TGTGCCAGCAAGGCGGGAGGAACTGAAGCTTTCTTT. It translates to CASKAGGTEAFF.

This chain links TRBV28 with TRBJ1-2; no clear D gene. This CDR3 has 13 amino acids. V was trimmed by 3 bases and J by 5 bases, leaving 10 bases between them. Germline V gene data show CDR1 as MDHEN and CDR2 as SYDVKM. CDR3 sequence reads: CASSLETQYGYTF. CDR3 sequence (DNA): TGTGCCAGCAGTTTGGAGACCCAGTATGGCTACACCTTC.

The chain uses TRBV15 and TRBJ1-4; possibly TRBD1 for D (5 bases). Per germline, CDR1 LNHNV and CDR2 YYDKDF (reference sequence). V dropped 4 bases and J dropped 8 bases, with 17 bases sitting between them. CDR3 length: 15 residues. DNA for the CDR3: TGTGCCACCAGCAATCTCCCCAGGGATCAGGAAAAACTGTTTTTT. It is translated as CATSNLPRDQEKLFF.

This chain joins TRBV3-1 (or the pseudogene TRBV3-2) and TRBJ1-1; 8 positions match TRBD1. Losses at the gene ends were 0 bases for V and 5 bases for J; bases not matched to a gene: 14. Germline CDR1 LGHDT, CDR2 YNNKEL (reference sequence). The CDR3 is made up of 18 amino acids. As DNA, the CDR3 is TGTGCCAGCAGCCAAGATCTGGTAAGCCGGGACAGGCGGACTGAAGCTTTCTTT. It translates to CASSQDLVSRDRRTEAFF.

The V call is TRBV11-2, the J call TRBJ2-7; 8 bases line up with TRBD2. Trimming at V came to 1 base and at J to 4 bases, leaving 12 bases not matched to a gene. The CDR3 is 17 residues long. Germline V CDR1 and CDR2: SGHAT, FQNNGV. The chain's CDR3 is CASSLGAGAGGTYEQYF. The CDR3 nucleotides are TGTGCCAGCAGCTTAGGGGCCGGGGCGGGGGGAACTTACGAGCAGTACTTC.

The rearrangement uses TRBV5-1 and TRBJ2-1; tentative D call: TRBD2 (5 bases). V lost 4 bases to trimming and J lost 5 bases, with 13 bases between them. This CDR3 region has 14 residues. Germline assignment: CDR1 SGHRS and CDR2 YFSETQ. CDR3: CASSLRTGNNEQFF. CDR3 in DNA: TGCGCCAGCAGCCTACGGACTGGAAACAATGAGCAGTTCTTC. The variable domain in full, completed from reference TRBV5-1 and TRBJ2-1, reads KAGVTQTPRYLIKTRGQQVTLSCSPISGHRSVSWYQQTPGQGLQFLFEYFSETQRNKGNFPGRFSGRQFSNSRSEMNVSTLELGDSALYLCASSLRTGNNEQFFGPGTRLTVL.

The genes are TRBV28 and TRBJ2-7; TRBD2 is a possible D gene (5 bases). Trimming stripped 7 bases from V and 7 bases from J, with 11 bases between. From germline, CDR1 is MDHEN and CDR2 SYDVKM. The CDR3 is 11 residues long. The CDR3 reads CASNFSGEQYF. The CDR3 region has the DNA TGTGCCAGCAACTTCAGCGGAGAGCAGTACTTC.

The CDR3, as DNA: TGTGCCAGCAGCCAAGATACGTCGTCCTACAATGAGCAGTTCTTC. It specifies CASSQDTSSYNEQFF. The chain combines TRBV3-1 (or the pseudogene TRBV3-2) with TRBJ2-1; D ambiguous. Per the germline V gene, CDR1 is LGHDT and CDR2 is YNNKEL (reference sequence). This CDR3 comprises 15 residues. V was cut by 0 bases and J by 1 base, with 7 bases left in between.

DNA for the CDR3: TGTGCCAGCAGCGGGGGGCACGATGGCTACACCTTC. Translating it yields CASSGGHDGYTF. This chain joins TRBV27 and TRBJ1-2; TRBD1 is a possible D gene (6 bases). Per germline, CDR1 MNHEY and CDR2 SMNVEV (reference sequence). The CDR3 totals 12 residues. V gave up 6 bases and J gave up 6 bases, with 11 bases separating them.

The chain employs TRBV21-1 and TRBJ1-2. TRBV21-1 is described as a pseudogene. This CDR3 has 15 amino acids. CDR3 sequence: CASSAVDGVPYGYTF. The CDR3 bases are TGTGCCAGCAGCGCGGTGGATGGGGTCCCCTATGGCTACACCTTC.

This clone was recorded only once. The chain has TRBV6-2 or TRBV6-3 and TRBJ2-3; TRBD2 matches 10 bases. V gave up 5 bases and J gave up 0 bases; unmatched junction bases: 8. Germline CDR1 is MNHEY and CDR2 is SVGEGT. The CDR3 sequence is 17 residues long. The DNA for the CDR3 is TGTGCCAGCAGTATAGCGGGGGGCCTTCTTAGCACAGATACGCAGTATTTT. Protein product: CASSIAGGLLSTDTQYF.

This chain links TRBV21-1 with TRBJ1-1; no check of the table's D call, TRBD1, against the DNA was made. TRBV21-1 is a recognized pseudogene. The CDR3 covers 13 residues. The CDR3 protein is CASSGQGGTEAFF. CDR3 sequence (DNA): TGTGCCAGCAGCGGACAGGGCGGCACTGAAGCTTTCTTT.